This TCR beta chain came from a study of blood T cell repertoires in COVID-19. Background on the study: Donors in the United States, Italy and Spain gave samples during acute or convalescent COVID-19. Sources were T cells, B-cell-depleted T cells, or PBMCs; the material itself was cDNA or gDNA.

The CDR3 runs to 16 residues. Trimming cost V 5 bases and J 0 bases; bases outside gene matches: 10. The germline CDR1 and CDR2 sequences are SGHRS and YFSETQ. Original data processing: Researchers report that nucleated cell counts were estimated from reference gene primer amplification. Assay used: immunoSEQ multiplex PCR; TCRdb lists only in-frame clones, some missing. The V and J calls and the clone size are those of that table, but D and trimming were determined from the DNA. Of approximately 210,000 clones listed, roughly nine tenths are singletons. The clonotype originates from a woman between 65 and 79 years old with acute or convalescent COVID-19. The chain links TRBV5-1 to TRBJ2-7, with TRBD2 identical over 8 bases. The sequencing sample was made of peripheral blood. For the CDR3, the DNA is TGCGCCAGCAGTTATAGCGGGACGAGCATCTCCTACGAGCAGTACTTC. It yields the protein CASSYSGTSISYEQYF. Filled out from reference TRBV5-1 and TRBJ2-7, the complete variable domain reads KAGVTQTPRYLIKTRGQQVTLSCSPISGHRSVSWYQQTPGQGLQFLFEYFSETQRNKGNFPGRFSGRQFSNSRSEMNVSTLELGDSALYLCASSYSGTSISYEQYFGPGTRLTVT.